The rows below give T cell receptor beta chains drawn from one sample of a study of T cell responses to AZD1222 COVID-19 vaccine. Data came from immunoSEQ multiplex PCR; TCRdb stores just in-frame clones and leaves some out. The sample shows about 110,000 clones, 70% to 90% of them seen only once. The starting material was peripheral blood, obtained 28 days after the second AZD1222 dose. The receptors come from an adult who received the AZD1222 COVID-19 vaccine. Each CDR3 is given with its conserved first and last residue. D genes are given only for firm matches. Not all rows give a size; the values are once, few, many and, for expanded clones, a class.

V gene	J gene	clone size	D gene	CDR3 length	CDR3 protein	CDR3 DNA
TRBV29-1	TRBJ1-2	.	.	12	CSAGGQDYGYTF	TGCAGCGCGGGGGGGCAGGACTATGGCTACACCTTC
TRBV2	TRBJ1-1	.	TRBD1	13	CARNRDRRSEAFF	TGTGCCAGAAACCGGGACAGGCGTTCTGAAGCTTTCTTT
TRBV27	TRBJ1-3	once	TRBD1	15	CASSLGRGNGNTIYF	TGTGCCAGCAGTTTGGGCAGGGGGAATGGAAACACCATATATTTT
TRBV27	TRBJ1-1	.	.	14	CASSLQRGNTEAFF	TGTGCCAGCAGTCTACAAAGGGGGAACACTGAAGCTTTCTTT
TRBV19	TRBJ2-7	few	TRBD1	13	CASQGDRAYEQYF	TGTGCCAGCCAAGGGGACAGGGCTTACGAGCAGTACTTC
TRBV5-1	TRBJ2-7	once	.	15	CASSLVGGPVYEQYF	TGCGCCAGCAGCTTGGTTGGGGGTCCCGTCTACGAGCAGTACTTC
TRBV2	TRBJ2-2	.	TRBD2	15	CASSPGLAGTGELFF	TGTGCCAGCTCCCCGGGGTTAGCGGGAACCGGGGAGCTGTTTTTT
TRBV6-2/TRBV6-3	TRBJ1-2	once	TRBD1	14	CASSGTASNYGYTF	TGTGCCAGCAGCGGGACAGCCTCTAACTATGGCTACACCTTC
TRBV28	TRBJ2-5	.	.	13	CASLPPYQETQYF	TGTGCCAGCCTTCCCCCGTACCAAGAGACCCAGTACTTC
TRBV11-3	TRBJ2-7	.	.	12	CASSLEDNEQYF	TGTGCCAGCAGCTTAGAAGACAACGAGCAGTACTTC
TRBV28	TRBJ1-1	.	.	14	CASSLDLENTEAFF	TGTGCCAGCAGTTTAGATCTCGAGAACACTGAAGCTTTCTTT
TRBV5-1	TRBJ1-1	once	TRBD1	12	CASSPDRGEAFF	TGCGCCAGCAGCCCCGACAGGGGTGAAGCTTTCTTT
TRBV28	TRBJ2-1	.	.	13	CASSYLANNEQFF	TGTGCCAGCAGTTATCTAGCCAACAATGAGCAGTTCTTC
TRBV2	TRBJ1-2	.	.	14	CASSEGGANYGYTF	TGTGCCAGCAGTGAGGGGGGAGCTAACTATGGCTACACCTTC
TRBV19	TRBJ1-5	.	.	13	CASSLVTDQPQHF	TGTGCCAGTAGTCTCGTCACGGATCAGCCCCAGCATTTT